Reported below is one T cell receptor beta chain. TCRdb's table, derived via immunoSEQ multiplex PCR, lists solely in-frame clones and lacks some. The sample gives over 75,000 clones, 85% of which show up once; 20% to 25% is in the top ten. The sample comes from a study of cytomegalovirus exposure and HLA in healthy donors. The sample was PBMCs. The receptor was derived from a man younger than 30 in good health and CMV-seropositive.

CDR3 sequence: CSVVGGLAGVPGETQYF. The CDR3 DNA is TGCAGCGTTGTGGGGGGACTAGCGGGAGTACCGGGGGAGACCCAGTACTTC. The chain employs TRBV29-1 and TRBJ2-5, with 14 bases matching TRBD2. Germline V gene sequence: CDR1 SQVTM, CDR2 ANQGSEA. CDR3 size: 17 residues. V lost 4 bases and J lost 5; bases outside the gene matches: 12.